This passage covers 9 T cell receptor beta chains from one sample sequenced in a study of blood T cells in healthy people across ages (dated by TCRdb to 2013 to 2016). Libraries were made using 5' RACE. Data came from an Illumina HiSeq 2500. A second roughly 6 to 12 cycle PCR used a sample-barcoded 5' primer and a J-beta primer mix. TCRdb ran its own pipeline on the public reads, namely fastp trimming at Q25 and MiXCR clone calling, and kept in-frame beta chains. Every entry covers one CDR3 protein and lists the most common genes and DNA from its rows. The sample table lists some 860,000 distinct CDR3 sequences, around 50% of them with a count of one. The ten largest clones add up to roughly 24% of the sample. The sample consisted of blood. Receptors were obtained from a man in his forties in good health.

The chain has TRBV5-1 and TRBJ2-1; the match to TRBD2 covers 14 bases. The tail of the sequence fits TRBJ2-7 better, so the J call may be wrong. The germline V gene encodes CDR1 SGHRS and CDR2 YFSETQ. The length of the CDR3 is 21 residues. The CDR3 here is CASSLDLTGTSGSLSYNEQYF. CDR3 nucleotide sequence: TGCGCCAGCAGCTTAGACTTGACAGGGACTAGCGGGAGTTTATCCTACAATGAGCAGTACTTC.

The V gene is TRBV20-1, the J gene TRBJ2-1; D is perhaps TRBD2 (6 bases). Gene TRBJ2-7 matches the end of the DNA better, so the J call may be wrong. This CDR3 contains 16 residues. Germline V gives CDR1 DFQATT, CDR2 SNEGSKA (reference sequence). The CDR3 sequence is CSARDVGGSSYNEQYF. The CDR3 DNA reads TGCAGTGCTAGAGATGTGGGGGGTAGCTCCTACAATGAGCAGTACTTC.

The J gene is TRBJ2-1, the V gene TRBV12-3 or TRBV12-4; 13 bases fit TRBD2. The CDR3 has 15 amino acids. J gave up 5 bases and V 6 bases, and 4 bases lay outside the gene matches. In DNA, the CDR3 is TGTGCCAGCAGAGGACTAGCGGGAGTTCACAATGAGCAGTTCTTC. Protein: CASRGLAGVHNEQFF.

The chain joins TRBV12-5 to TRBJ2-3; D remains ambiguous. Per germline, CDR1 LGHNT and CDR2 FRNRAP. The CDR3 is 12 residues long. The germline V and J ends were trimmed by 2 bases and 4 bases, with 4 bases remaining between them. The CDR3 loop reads CASGLIPDTQYF. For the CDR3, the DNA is TGTGCTAGTGGTTTGATACCAGATACGCAGTATTTT.

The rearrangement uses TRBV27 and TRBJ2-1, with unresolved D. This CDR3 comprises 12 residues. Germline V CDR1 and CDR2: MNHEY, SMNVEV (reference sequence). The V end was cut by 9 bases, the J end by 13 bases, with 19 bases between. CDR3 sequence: CASSTTRSRQFF. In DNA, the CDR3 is TGTGCCAGTTCAACAACCCGTTCGAGACAGTTCTTC.

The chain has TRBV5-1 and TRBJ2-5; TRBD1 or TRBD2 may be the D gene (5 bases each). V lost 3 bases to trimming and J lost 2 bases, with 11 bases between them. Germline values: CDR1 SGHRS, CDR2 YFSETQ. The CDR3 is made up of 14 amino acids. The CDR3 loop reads CASSSRDGQETQYF. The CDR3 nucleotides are TGCGCCAGCAGCTCCCGGGACGGACAAGAGACCCAGTACTTC.

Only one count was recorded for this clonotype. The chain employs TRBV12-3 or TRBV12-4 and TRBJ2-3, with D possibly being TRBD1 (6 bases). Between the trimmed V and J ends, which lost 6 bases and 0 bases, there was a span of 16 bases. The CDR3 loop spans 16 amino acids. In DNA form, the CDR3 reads TGTGCCAGCAGGCCGGAGGACAGAGAAAGCACAGATACGCAGTATTTT. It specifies CASRPEDRESTDTQYF.

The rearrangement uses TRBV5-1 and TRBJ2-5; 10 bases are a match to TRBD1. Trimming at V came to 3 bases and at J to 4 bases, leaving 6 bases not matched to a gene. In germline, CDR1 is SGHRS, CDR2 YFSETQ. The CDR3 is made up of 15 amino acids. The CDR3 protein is CASSSQTGGAETQYF. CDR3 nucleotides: TGCGCCAGCAGCTCTCAGACAGGGGGCGCAGAGACCCAGTACTTC.

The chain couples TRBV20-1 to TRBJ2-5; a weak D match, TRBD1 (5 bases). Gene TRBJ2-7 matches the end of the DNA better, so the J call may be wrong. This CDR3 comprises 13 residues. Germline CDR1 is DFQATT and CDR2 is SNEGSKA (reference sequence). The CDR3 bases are TGCAGTGCTAGTGCCAGGGTAATCCACGAGCAGTACTTC. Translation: CSASARVIHEQYF.